This T cell receptor beta chain came from a study of shared clonotypes between healthy human individuals. About the study: CD4 naive and CD4 memory each took three plates per donor, while CD8 naive took two and CD8 memory one.

Assay used: immunoSEQ multiplex PCR; TCRdb lists only in-frame clones, some missing. The sample has hundreds of thousands of clones; about 74% are singletons. The study drew its donors from healthy HIV-negative adults without recent acute infections or vaccinations. Points from the study as a whole: Compared with memory subsets, naive subsets generally had larger estimated richness. Rarefaction analysis demonstrated incomplete sorted-subset sequencing notwithstanding large depth.

For this clone: Its antigen remains unknown.

The CDR3 sequence is 16 residues long. Germline-derived CDR1 and CDR2 are LNHNV and YYDKDF (reference sequence). The V and J ends lost 0 bases and 6 bases respectively, with 15 bases between them. The sequence was collected from a woman under 40 in good health. J is TRBJ1-5 and V is TRBV15, with a weak D call TRBD1 (5 bases). Sequenced material: memory CD4+ T cells sorted from blood. The subset here: CD45RA-negative fraction. CDR3 region: CATSRDRGGSGQPQHF. CDR3 coding DNA: TGTGCCACCAGCAGAGATCGGGGCGGGTCGGGTCAGCCCCAGCATTTT.